The source of this TCR beta chain is a study of shared clonotypes between healthy human individuals. Study observations and caveats: In a few donors, about 5% of naive CD4 clonotypes appeared in common.

Sequencing used immunoSEQ multiplex PCR; TCRdb keeps in-frame clones, though not all of them. The sample includes around 2.1 million clones, 90% to 96% of them seen just once. Remarks on this clone: Its antigen is unknown.

In germline, CDR1 is MNHEY, CDR2 SVGAGI. This CDR3 has 14 residues. The V end lost 6 bases, the J end lost 0 bases, and 6 bases lay between the germline ends. The receptor was derived from a man younger than 35 in good health. This chain connects TRBV6-5 to TRBJ2-6; D is undetermined. Sequencing input: naive CD4+ T cells sorted from blood. Sample subset: CD45RA+ positively selected. The CDR3 sequence is CASRRFSGANVLTF. The DNA of the CDR3 is TGTGCCAGCAGGCGGTTCTCTGGGGCCAACGTCCTGACTTTC.